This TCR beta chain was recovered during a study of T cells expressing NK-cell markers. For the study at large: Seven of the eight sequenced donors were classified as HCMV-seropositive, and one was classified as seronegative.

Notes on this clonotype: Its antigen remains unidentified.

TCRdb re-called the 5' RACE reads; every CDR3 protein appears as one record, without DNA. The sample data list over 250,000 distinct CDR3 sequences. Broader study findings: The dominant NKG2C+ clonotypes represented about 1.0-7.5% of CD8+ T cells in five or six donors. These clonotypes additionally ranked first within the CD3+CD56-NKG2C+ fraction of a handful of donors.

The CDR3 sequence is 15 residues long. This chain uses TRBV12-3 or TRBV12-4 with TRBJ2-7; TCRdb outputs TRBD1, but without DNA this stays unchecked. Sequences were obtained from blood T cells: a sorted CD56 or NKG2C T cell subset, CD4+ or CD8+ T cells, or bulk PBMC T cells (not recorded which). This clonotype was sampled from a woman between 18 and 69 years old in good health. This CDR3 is CASSFLTHRDGEQYF.